Only a few counts were recorded for the clone carrying this T cell receptor (beta chain). Those enrolled in Seattle joined during active infection and were followed longitudinally afterward. This sample was included in a study of blood T cell repertoires in COVID-19. About the study: COVID-19 samples collected from the United States, Italy and Spain covered acute and convalescent phases.

Sequencing was performed with immunoSEQ multiplex PCR; in TCRdb, only in-frame clones are kept and a portion is missing. Seen here are some 130,000 clones, around 89% observed once, and the top ten hold about 4.1%. Germline V gene data show CDR1 as SQVTM and CDR2 as ANQGSEA. The CDR3 sequence is 12 residues long. J gave up 5 bases and V 7 bases, and 7 bases lay outside the gene matches. Material: peripheral blood. The rearrangement uses TRBV29-1 and TRBJ1-1; 7 bases map to TRBD1. This sequence originates from a man aged 55 to 70 with COVID-19, enrolled during active disease. The CDR3 sequence: CSARTGRTEAFF. CDR3 nucleotide sequence: TGCAGCGCCCGGACAGGACGGACTGAAGCTTTCTTT.